This T cell receptor beta chain appears in the sequencing data of a study of metastatic and nonmetastatic thyroid tumors. Study details: For malignant and benign thyroid patients, tumor or nodule tissue and blood were the sources whose repertoires were compared.

Original data processing: Variation in CDR3 across clinicopathological groups served as the basis for constructing a distant-metastasis classifier in papillary thyroid cancer. TCRdb re-analyzed the PCR reads using MiXCR. TCRdb's processing, not the authors' own work, is the source of the V and J calls. The sample lists 45,000 or so clones; less than 4.5% were seen once. V lost 3 bases to trimming and J lost 4 bases, with 14 bases between them. Germline V CDR1 and CDR2: MNHEY, SVGAGI. The CDR3 has 15 amino acids. This clone was observed a few times. Its target is not known. No patient received treatment before thyroid surgery. Overall study findings and caveats: A significant increase in TCR beta diversity was reportedly seen in malignant thyroid tumors relative to benign nodules, in blood and tumor.

The TCR comes from a female donor with papillary thyroid cancer or a benign thyroid nodule (not recorded which). Some clones in this sample may be carry-over from other donors' samples. Sample: blood. This chain links TRBV6-5 with TRBJ2-3; D is perhaps TRBD2 (5 bases). In DNA, the CDR3 is TGTGCCAGCAGTTATACTAGAGTGGCCGCAGATACGCAGTATTTT. Its translation is CASSYTRVAADTQYF.